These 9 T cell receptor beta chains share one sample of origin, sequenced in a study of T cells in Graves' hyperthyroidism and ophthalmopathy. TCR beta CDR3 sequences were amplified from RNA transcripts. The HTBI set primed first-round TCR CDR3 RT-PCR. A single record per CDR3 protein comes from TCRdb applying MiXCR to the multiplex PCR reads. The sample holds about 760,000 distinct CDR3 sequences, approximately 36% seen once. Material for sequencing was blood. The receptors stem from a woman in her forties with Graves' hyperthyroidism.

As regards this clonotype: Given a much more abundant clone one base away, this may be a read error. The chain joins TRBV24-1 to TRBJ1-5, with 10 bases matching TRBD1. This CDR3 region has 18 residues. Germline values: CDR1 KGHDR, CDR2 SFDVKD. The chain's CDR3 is CTTSDTGTGANSNQPQHF. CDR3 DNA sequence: TGTACCACCAGTGATACCGGGACAGGGGCAAATAGCAATCAGCCCCAGCATTTT.

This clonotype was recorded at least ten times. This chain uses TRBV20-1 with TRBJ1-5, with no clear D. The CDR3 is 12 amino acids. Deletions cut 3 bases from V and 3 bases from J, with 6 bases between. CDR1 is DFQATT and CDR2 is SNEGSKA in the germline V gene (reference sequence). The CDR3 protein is CSARGYNQPQHF. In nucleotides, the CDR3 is TGCAGTGCTAGGGGGTACAATCAGCCCCAGCATTTT.

CDR3 nucleotides: TGCGCCAGCAGCCTGCAACAGCACTACGAGCAGTACTTC. This sequence encodes CASSLQQHYEQYF. J is TRBJ2-7 and V is TRBV4-3; D remains ambiguous. This CDR3 comprises 13 residues. From germline, CDR1 is LGHNA and CDR2 YSLEER. The V end lost 4 bases, the J end lost 3 bases, and 10 bases lay between the germline ends.

CDR3 in amino acids: CASSSGGTDDYEQYF. CDR3 DNA: TGTGCCAGCAGCTCCGGTGGGACAGACGACTACGAGCAGTACTTC. The V and J genes are TRBV6-5 and TRBJ2-7, with TRBD1 matching 7 bases. This CDR3 is 15 amino acids long. The germline CDR1 and CDR2 sequences are MNHEY and SVGAGI. The V gene end was trimmed by 6 bases and the J gene end by 3 bases; junction bases not matched to a gene: 11.

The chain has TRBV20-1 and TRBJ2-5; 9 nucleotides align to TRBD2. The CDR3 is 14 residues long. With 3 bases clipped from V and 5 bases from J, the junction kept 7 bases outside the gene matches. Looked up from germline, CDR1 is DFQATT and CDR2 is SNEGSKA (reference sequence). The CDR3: CSARMAGGGETQYF. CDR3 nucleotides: TGCAGTGCTAGGATGGCGGGAGGGGGTGAGACCCAGTACTTC.

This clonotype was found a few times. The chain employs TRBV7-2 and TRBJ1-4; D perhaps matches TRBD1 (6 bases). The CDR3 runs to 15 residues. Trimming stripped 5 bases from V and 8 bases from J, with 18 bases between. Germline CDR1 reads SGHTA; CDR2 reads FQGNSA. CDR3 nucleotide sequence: TGTGCCAGCAGCCAAGATTCAGGGGCCCTGGAAAAACTGTTTTTT. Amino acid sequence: CASSQDSGALEKLFF.

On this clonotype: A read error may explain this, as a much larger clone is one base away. CDR3 sequence reads: CAISYSIEAQPQHF. The DNA for the CDR3 is TGTGCCATCAGTTACTCGATCGAGGCTCAGCCCCAGCATTTT. V is TRBV10-3 and J is TRBJ1-5; D call uncertain. The germline V gene encodes CDR1 ENHRY and CDR2 SYGVKD. V was trimmed by 5 bases and J by 6 bases, leaving 14 bases between them. This CDR3 is built from 14 residues.

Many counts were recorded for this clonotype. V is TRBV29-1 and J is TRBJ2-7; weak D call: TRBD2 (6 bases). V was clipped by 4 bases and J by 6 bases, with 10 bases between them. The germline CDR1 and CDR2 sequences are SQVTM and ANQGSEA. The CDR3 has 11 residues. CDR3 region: CSVVAVGEQYF. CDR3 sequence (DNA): TGCAGCGTTGTAGCGGTTGGCGAGCAGTACTTC.

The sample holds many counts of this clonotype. The CDR3 DNA reads TGTGCCAGCAGCTTAGTTAGGACTCTGAGCTCCTACGAGCAGTACTTC. Protein product: CASSLVRTLSSYEQYF. This rearrangement joins TRBV7-9 to TRBJ2-7; a possible D gene is TRBD2 (5 bases). V was shortened by 1 base and J by 0 bases, with 13 bases between the two germline ends. The CDR3 consists of 16 residues. Germline values: CDR1 SEHNR, CDR2 FQNEAQ (reference sequence).